The present entry profiles one TCR beta chain with its context. Its antigen specificity is not known. Base qualities are missing; no much larger clone stands one base away. Unmatched junction bases come to 6, with V trimmed by 0 bases and J by 2 bases. From a lookup of the germline V gene, CDR1 and CDR2 are SGDLS and YYNGEE. The CDR3 holds 16 amino acids from the cysteine to the phenylalanine. The entry retains the CDR3 DNA only, 48 bases that are in frame from base 1. Using the deep immunoSEQ assay, TCR CDR3 regions were amplified from genomic DNA by multiplex PCR. Extracted genomic DNA from each cell subset was spread evenly across all wells of several immunoSEQ 96-well plates, with each plate serving as a replicate. For sorted subsets, 150 to 250 ng genomic DNA, equal to tens of thousands of T cell genomes, was loaded into each replicate PCR. The purified libraries were quantified using a Qubit 3.0 fluorometer, sized with a Bioanalyzer 2100, and then quantified again using the KAPA Library Quantification kit. Each immunoSEQ 96-well plate was sequenced on its own single-read 150-cycle Illumina NextSeq 550 flow cell. From the authors' description of their analysis: Because the immunoSEQ output included only junctional sequences and no quality scores, the filtering could not be the same as the filtering used for full-length reads. Sequences were annotated with PyIR, a Python wrapper for IgBLAST v1.9, and V/J genes and CDR3 were assigned using IMGT germline references. Reads were filtered out if the reads had weak V/J assignments (E-value above 1e-6), no CDR3, stop codons, out-of-frame junctions, or ambiguous translated residues. V3J clonotypes were defined as sequences sharing the same inferred V gene, J gene, and CDR3 amino acid sequence. Percentage overlap between repertoires was computed as shared unique clonotypes divided by the size of the smaller repertoire. Richness of each repertoire was evaluated using RTK rarefaction, the Chao1 estimator, and Recon v2.1 estimates of unobserved clonotypes. Generation probabilities were computed with OLGA for all TCRbeta clonotypes obtained by the gDNA method from several donors. In its TCRdb copy, this immuneACCESS table keeps in-frame sequences only and misses some clones. Where compared with another copy, unresolved V genes explain less than half of these, and the others have no known cause. V, J and clone size derive from that table, while D and trimming were established from the DNA sequence. The sample table holds approximately 330,000 clones, of which 73% were seen once. The ten largest clones take up more than 9% of the sample.

The sample originates from a study of shared clonotypes between healthy human individuals (dated by TCRdb to the early 2020s). Looking at the study overall: The cohort comprised two women and a few men aged 18 to 49 years. For each donor, three plates each were used for CD4 naive and CD4 memory, two plates were used for CD8 naive, and one plate was used for CD8 memory. To estimate repertoire size and how much clonotype sharing occurs between individuals, the study deeply sequenced the blood TCR repertoires of several healthy adults. To increase sequencing depth and limit assay-specific biases, TCR repertoire library preparation and sequencing were carried out by different laboratories using diverse techniques. Between about 0.94 and 10 billion PBMCs per donor were obtained by leukapheresis.

Healthy HIV-negative adults with no recently reported acute infections or vaccinations were included as donors. Only Caucasian adults living in Nashville, Tennessee, USA were represented among the donors. CD4+ T cells were enriched by magnetic negative selection; naive cells were then positively selected on CD45RA, and the negative fraction formed the memory subset. Blood was obtained by leukapheresis, after which PBMCs were separated by Ficoll-Histopaque density gradient centrifugation and cryopreserved in liquid nitrogen vapor phase. Analytical flow cytometry was used to check the purity and quantity of each magnetically sorted T cell population. Genomic DNA was isolated from every sorted fraction and measured by UV absorbance on a Nanodrop 2000c. Paper-wide results and their limitations: Compared with non-shared clonotypes, the clonotypes found in all four sorted-subset donors had higher generation probabilities. Pairwise subsampling led to the expectation that sequencing depth would affect the degree of clonotype sharing among donors. Rarefaction of sorted-subset datasets indicated incomplete sequencing despite the large sequencing depth. Because the study included a small number of donors, the genetic and exposure-history diversity represented was limited. Across four donors, 5% to 6% of naive CD4, approximately 3.6% of naive CD8, around 2.1% of memory CD4, and 0.4% of memory CD8 clonotypes were shared. Estimated clonotype richness was generally larger for naive than for memory subsets. Sampling was restricted to blood, and TCR repertoires in tissues likely differ from the TCR repertoires found in blood.

The rearrangement joined TRBV9 to TRBJ2-3, with 7 bases in between that match TRBD2. The sequence derives from a man aged 25 to 40 in good health. Sequencing used memory CD4+ T cells sorted from blood. What this sample's cell subset or site label stands for: CD45RA-negative fraction. Here is the DNA: TGTGCCAGCAGCGTAGAGGCGGGAGCCCCCACAGATACGCAGTATTTT. It specifies CASSVEAGAPTDTQYF.